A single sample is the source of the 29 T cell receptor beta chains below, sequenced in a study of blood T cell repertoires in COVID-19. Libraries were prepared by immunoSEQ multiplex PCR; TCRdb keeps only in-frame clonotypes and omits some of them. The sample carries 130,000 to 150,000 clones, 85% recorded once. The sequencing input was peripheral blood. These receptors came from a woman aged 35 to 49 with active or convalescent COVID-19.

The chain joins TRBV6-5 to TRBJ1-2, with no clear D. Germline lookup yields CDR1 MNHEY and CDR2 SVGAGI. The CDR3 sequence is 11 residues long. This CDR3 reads CAHGDNYGYTF. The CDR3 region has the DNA TGTGCACACGGGGATAACTATGGCTACACCTTC.

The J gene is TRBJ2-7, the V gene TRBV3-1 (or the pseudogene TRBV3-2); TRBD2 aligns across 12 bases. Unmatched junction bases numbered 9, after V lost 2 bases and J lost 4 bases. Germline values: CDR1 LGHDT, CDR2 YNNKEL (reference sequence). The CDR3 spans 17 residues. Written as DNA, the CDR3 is TGTGCCAGCAGCCAACGTTCACGGACTAGCGGGGTATACGAGCAGTACTTC. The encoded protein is CASSQRSRTSGVYEQYF.

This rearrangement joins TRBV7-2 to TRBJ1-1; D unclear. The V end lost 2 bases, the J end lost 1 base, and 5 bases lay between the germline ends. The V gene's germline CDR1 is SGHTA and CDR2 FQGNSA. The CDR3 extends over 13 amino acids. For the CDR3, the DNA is TGTGCCAGCAGCTTAAATAGGAACACTGAAGCTTTCTTT. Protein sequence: CASSLNRNTEAFF. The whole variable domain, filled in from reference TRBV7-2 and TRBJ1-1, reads GAGVSQSPSNKVTEKGKDVELRCDPISGHTALYWYRQSLGQGLEFLIYFQGNSAPDKSGLPSDRFSAERTGGSVSTLTIQRTQQEDSAVYLCASSLNRNTEAFFGQGTRLTVV.

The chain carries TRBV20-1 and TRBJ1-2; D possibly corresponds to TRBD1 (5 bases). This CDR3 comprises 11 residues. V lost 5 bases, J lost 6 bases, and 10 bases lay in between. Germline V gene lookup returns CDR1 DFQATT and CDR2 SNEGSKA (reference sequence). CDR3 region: CSASRRDGYTF. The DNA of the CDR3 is TGCAGTGCTTCCCGCAGGGATGGCTACACCTTC.

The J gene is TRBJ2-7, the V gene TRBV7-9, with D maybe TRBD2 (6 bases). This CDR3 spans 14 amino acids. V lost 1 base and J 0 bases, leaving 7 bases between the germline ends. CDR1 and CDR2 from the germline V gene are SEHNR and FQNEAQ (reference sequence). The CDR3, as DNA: TGTGCCAGCAGCTTAGGGACTACCTCCTACGAGCAGTACTTC. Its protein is CASSLGTTSYEQYF.

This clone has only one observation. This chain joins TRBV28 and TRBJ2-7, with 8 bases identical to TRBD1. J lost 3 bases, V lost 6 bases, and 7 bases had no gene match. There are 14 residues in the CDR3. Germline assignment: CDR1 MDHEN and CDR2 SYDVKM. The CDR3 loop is CASRGGTGGYEQYF. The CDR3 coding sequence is TGTGCCAGCAGGGGAGGAACAGGGGGCTACGAGCAGTACTTC.

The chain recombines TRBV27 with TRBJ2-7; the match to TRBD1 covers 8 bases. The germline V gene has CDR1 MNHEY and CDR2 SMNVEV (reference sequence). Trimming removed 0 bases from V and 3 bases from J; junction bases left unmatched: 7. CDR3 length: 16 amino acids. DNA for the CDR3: TGTGCCAGCAGTTTATCGTGGCAGGGGGCGCGCTACGAGCAGTACTTC. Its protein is CASSLSWQGARYEQYF.

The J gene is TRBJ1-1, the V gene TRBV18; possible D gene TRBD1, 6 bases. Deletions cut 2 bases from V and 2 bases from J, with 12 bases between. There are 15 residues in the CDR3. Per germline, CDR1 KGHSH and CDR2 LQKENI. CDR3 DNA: TGTGCCAGCTCACCAGAACAGGGACGCAACACTGAAGCTTTCTTT. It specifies CASSPEQGRNTEAFF.

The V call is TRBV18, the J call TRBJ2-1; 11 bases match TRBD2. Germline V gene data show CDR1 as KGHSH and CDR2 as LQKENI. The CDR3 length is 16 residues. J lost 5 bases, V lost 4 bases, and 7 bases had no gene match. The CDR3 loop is CASSQELAGANNEQFF. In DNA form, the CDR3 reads TGTGCCAGCTCACAGGAACTAGCGGGAGCTAACAATGAGCAGTTCTTC. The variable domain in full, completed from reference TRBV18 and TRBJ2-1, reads NAGVMQNPRHLVRRRGQEARLRCSPMKGHSHVYWYRQLPEEGLKFMVYLQKENIIDESGMPKERFSAEFPKEGPSILRIQQVVRGDSAAYFCASSQELAGANNEQFFGPGTRLTVL.

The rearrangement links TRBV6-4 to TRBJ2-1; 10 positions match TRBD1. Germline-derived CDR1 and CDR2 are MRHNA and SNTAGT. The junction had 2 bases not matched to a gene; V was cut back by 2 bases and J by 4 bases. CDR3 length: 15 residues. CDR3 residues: CASSDGDRGYNEQFF. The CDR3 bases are TGTGCCAGCAGTGACGGGGACAGGGGATACAATGAGCAGTTCTTC.

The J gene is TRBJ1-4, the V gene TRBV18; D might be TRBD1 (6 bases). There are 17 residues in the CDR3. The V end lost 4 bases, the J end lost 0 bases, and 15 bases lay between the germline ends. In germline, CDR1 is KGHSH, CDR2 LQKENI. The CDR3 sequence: CASSRFARGATNEKLFF. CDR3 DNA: TGTGCCAGCTCACGCTTTGCCAGGGGAGCAACTAATGAAAAACTGTTTTTT. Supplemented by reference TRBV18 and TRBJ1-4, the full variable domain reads NAGVMQNPRHLVRRRGQEARLRCSPMKGHSHVYWYRQLPEEGLKFMVYLQKENIIDESGMPKERFSAEFPKEGPSILRIQQVVRGDSAAYFCASSRFARGATNEKLFFGSGTQLSVL.

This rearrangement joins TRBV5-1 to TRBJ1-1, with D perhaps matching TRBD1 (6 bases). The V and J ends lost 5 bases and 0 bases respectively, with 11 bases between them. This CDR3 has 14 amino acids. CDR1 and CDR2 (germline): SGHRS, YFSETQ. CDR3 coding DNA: TGCGCCAGCAGGTTAGCAGGGGTGAACACTGAAGCTTTCTTT. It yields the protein CASRLAGVNTEAFF.

The DNA of the CDR3 is TGTGCCAGTAGGCAGGGGTTGACCTATAATTCACCCCTCCACTTT. It is translated as CASRQGLTYNSPLHF. The V gene is TRBV19, the J gene TRBJ1-6, with D tentatively TRBD1 (6 bases). Per germline, CDR1 LNHDA and CDR2 SQIVND (reference sequence). This CDR3 contains 15 residues. Between the trimmed V and J ends, which lost 6 bases and 2 bases, there was a span of 11 bases.

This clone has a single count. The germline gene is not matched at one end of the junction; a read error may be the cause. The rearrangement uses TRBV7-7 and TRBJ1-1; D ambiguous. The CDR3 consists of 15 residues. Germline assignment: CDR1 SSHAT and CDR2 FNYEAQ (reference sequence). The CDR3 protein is CASSLIAAGSTEAFF. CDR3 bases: TGTGCTAGCAGCTTAATCGCGGCGGGGAGCACTGAAGCTTTCTTT.

The CDR3 protein is CASSTTGYSNQPQHF. In DNA form, the CDR3 reads TGTGCCAGCTCTACTACAGGTTATAGCAATCAGCCCCAGCATTTT. This chain joins TRBV19 and TRBJ1-5; the D gene is possibly TRBD1 (5 bases). The germline V gene encodes CDR1 LNHDA and CDR2 SQIVND (reference sequence). The length of the CDR3 is 15 residues. V shed 9 bases and J shed 0 bases, with 15 bases lying between them. Combining the CDR3 with reference TRBV19 and TRBJ1-5 gives the whole variable domain DGGITQSPKYLFRKEGQNVTLSCEQNLNHDAMYWYRQDPGQGLRLIYYSQIVNDFQKGDIAEGYSVSREKKESFPLTVTSAQKNPTAFYLCASSTTGYSNQPQHFGDGTRLSIL.

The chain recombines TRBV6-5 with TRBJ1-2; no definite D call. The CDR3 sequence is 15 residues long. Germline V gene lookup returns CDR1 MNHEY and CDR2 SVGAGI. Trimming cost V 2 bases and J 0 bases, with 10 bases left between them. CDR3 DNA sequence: TGTGCCAGCAGTTACAGGTCTCTAGCTAACTATGGCTACACCTTC. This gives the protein CASSYRSLANYGYTF.

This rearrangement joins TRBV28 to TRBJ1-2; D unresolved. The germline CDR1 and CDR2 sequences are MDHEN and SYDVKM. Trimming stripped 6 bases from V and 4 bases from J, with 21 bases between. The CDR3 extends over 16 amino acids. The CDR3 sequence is CASRGTRRMPSYGYTF. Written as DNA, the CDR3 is TGTGCCAGCAGAGGTACCCGGCGGATGCCTAGCTATGGCTACACCTTC.

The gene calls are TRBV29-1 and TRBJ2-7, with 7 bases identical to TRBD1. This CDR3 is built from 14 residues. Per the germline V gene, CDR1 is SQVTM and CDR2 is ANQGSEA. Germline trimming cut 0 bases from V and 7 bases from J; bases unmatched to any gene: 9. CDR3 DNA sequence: TGCAGCGTTGAAGATCGCGTACAGGGGAGAGAGCAGTACTTC. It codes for CSVEDRVQGREQYF.

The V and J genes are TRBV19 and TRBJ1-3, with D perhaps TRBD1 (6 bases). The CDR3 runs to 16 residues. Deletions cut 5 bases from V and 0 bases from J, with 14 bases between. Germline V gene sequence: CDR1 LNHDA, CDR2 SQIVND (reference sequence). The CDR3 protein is CASSLRDTVSGNTIYF. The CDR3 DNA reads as TGTGCCAGTAGTCTCCGGGACACCGTCTCTGGAAACACCATATATTTT. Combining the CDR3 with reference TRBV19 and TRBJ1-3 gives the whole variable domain DGGITQSPKYLFRKEGQNVTLSCEQNLNHDAMYWYRQDPGQGLRLIYYSQIVNDFQKGDIAEGYSVSREKKESFPLTVTSAQKNPTAFYLCASSLRDTVSGNTIYFGEGSWLTVV.

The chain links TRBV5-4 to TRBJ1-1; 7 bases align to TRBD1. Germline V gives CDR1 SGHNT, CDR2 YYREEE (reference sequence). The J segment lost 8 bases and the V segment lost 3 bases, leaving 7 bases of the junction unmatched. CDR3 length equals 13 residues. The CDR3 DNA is TGTGCCAGCAGCTATGTCCAGGACAGGGAAGCTTTCTTT. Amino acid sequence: CASSYVQDREAFF. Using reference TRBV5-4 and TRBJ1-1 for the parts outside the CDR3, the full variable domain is ETGVTQSPTHLIKTRGQQVTLRCSSQSGHNTVSWYQQALGQGPQFIFQYYREEENGRGNFPPRFSGLQFPNYSSELNVNALELDDSALYLCASSYVQDREAFFGQGTRLTVV.

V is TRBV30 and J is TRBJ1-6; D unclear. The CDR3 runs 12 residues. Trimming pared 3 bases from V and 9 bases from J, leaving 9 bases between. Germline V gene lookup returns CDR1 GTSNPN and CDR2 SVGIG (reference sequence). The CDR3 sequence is CAWSEGLSPLHF. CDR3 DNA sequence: TGTGCCTGGAGCGAGGGCCTTTCACCCCTCCACTTT.

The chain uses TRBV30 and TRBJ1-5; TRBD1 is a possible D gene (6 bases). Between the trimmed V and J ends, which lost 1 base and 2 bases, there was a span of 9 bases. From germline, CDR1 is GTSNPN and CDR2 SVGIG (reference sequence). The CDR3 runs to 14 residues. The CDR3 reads CAWSEGVGNQPQHF. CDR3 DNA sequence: TGTGCCTGGAGTGAGGGGGTTGGCAATCAGCCCCAGCATTTT.

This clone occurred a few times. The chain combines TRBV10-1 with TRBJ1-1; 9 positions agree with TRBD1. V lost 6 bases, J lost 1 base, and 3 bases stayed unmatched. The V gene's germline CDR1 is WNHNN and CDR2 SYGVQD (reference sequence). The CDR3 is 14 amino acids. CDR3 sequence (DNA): TGCGCCAGCAGCACAGGGGGCTCGAACACTGAAGCTTTCTTT. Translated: CASSTGGSNTEAFF.

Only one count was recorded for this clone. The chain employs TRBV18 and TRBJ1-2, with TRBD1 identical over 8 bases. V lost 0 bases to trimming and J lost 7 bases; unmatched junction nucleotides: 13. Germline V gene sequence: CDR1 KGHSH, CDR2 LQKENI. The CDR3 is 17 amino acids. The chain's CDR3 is CASSPPVQGAEIFGYTF. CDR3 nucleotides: TGTGCCAGCTCACCACCCGTGCAGGGGGCAGAAATTTTTGGCTACACCTTC.

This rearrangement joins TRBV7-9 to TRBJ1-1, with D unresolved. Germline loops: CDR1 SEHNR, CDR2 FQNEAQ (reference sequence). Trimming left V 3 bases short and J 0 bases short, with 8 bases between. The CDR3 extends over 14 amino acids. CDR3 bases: TGTGCCAGCAGCTTCGGAGCCATGAACACTGAAGCTTTCTTT. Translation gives CASSFGAMNTEAFF.

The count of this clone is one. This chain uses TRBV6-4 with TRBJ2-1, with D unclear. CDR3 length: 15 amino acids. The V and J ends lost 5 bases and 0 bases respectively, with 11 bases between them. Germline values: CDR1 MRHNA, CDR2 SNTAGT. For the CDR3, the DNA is TGTGCCAGCAGTCCTAGACCTAGCTCCTACAATGAGCAGTTCTTC. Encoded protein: CASSPRPSSYNEQFF.

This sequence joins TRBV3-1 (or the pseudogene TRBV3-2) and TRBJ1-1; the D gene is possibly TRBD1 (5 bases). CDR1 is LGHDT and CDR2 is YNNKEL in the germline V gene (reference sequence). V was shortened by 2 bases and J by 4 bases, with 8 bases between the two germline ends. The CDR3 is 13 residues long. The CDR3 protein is CASSQTGSTEAFF. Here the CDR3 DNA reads TGTGCCAGCAGCCAAACAGGAAGCACTGAAGCTTTCTTT.

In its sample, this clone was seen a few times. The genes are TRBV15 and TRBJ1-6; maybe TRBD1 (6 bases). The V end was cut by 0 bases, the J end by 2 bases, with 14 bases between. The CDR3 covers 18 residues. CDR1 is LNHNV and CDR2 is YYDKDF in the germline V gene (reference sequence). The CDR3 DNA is TGTGCCACCAGCAGAGATCCCCCAGGGGCGGCCTATAATTCACCCCTCCACTTT. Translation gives CATSRDPPGAAYNSPLHF.

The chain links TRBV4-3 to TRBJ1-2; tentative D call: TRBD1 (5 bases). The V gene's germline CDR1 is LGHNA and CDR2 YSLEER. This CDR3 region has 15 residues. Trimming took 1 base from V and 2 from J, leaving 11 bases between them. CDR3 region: CASSQGSPGNYGYTF. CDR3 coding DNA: TGCGCCAGCAGCCAAGGATCGCCAGGGAACTATGGCTACACCTTC.